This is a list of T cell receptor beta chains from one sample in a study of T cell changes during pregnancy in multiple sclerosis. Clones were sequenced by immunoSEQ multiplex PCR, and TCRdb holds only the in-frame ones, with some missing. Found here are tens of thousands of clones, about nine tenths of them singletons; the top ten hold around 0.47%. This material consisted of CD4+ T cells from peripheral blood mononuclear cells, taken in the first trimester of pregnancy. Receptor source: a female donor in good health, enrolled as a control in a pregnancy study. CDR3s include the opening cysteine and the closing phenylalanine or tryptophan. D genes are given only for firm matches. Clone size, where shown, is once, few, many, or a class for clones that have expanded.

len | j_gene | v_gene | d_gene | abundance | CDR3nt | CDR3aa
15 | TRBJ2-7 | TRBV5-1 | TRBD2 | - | TGCGCCAGCAGCTTAACTAGCGGGGGCCCGTACGAGCAGTACTTC | CASSLTSGGPYEQYF
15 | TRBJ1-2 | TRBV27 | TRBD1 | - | TGTGCCAGCAGTTTATCGGGACAGGGGGACTATGGCTACACCTTC | CASSLSGQGDYGYTF
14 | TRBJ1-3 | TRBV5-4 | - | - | TGTGCCAGCAGCTTGGGAGGGTCTGGAAACACCATATATTTT | CASSLGGSGNTIYF
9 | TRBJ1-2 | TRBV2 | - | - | TGTGCCAGCAGTGTCCAGATCACCTTC | CASSVQITF
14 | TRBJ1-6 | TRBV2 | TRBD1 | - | TGTGCCAGCGGCCTGACAGGGGGCAATTCACCCCTCCACTTT | CASGLTGGNSPLHF
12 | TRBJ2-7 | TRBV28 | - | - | TGTGCCAGCAGGCGGAGTCCCTACGAGCAGTACTTC | CASRRSPYEQYF
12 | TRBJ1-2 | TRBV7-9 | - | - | TGTGCCAGCAGTAACCAGGATAAAGGCTACACCTTC | CASSNQDKGYTF
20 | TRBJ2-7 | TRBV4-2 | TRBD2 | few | TGTGCCAGCAGCCAAGAAAGGTCGGTAGCGGGGATGTCTGGGACCTACGAGCAGTACTTC | CASSQERSVAGMSGTYEQYF
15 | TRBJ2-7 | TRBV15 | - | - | TGTGCCACCAGCAACGGCCGGGCAGGGCCTTACGAGCAGTACTTC | CATSNGRAGPYEQYF
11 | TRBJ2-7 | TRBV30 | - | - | TGTGCCTGGAGTGCAGGGTACGAGCAGTACTTC | CAWSAGYEQYF
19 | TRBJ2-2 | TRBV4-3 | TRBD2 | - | TGCGCCAGCAGCCAAGCTACCAGGACTAGCACTTCGAACACCGGGGAGCTGTTTTTT | CASSQATRTSTSNTGELFF
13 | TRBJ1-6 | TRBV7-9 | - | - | TGTGCCAGCAGCTTAAAGAGTAATTCACCCCTCCACTTT | CASSLKSNSPLHF
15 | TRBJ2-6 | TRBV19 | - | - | TGTGCCAGTAGCACCCGGGACTCTGGGGCCAACGTCCTGACTTTC | CASSTRDSGANVLTF
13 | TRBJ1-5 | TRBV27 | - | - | TGTGCCAGCACCAGGGGTGGTGGTCAGCCCCAGCATTTT | CASTRGGGQPQHF
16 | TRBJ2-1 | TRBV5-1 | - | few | TGCGCCAGCAGCTTCTTAGCGGCTAGCTCCTACAATGAGCAGTTCTTC | CASSFLAASSYNEQFF
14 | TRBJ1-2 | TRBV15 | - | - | TGTGCCACCAGCAGACTACAGGCTACCTATGGCTACACCTTC | CATSRLQATYGYTF
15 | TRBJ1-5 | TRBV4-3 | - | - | TGCGCCAGCAGCCAAGAAGGAGGGAGCAATCAGCCCCAGCATTTT | CASSQEGGSNQPQHF
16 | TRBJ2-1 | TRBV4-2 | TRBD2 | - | TGTGCCAGCAGCCAAGATCCCGGGGGGGCCTACAATGAGCAGTTCTTC | CASSQDPGGAYNEQFF
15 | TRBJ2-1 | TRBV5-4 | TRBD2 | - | TGTGCCAGCAGCCCCACTAGCGGGGGGAGAGATGAGCAGTTCTTC | CASSPTSGGRDEQFF
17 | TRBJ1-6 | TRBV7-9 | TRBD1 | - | TGTGCCAGCAGAAGGACAGGGGGCCAGGCCTATAATTCACCCCTCCACTTT | CASRRTGGQAYNSPLHF
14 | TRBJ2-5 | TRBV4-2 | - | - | TGTGCCAGCAGCCAAGGGAGCTTGTCAGAGACCCAGTACTTC | CASSQGSLSETQYF
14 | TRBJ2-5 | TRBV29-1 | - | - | TGCAGCGTTGCCAAAGGGGCGGAAGGAAGTGCCCAGTACTTC | CSVAKGAEGSAQYF
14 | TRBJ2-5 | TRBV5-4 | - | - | TGTGCCAGCAGCGCCGGCCGACAGAGTGAGACCCAGTACTTC | CASSAGRQSETQYF
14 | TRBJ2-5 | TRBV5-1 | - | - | TGCGCCAGCAGCTTCAATACAGGGCAAGAGACCCAGTACTTC | CASSFNTGQETQYF
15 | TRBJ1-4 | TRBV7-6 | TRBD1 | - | TGTGCCAGCAGCTTCGGGACAGGCGTTAATGAAAAACTGTTTTTT | CASSFGTGVNEKLFF
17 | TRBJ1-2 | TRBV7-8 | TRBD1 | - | TGTGCCAGCAGCTTAGTGGCCCAGGGGGCTAGTGTAAATGGCTACACCTTC | CASSLVAQGASVNGYTF
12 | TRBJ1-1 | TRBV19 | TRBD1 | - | TGTGCCACCAGGGGGCGGAACACTGAAGCTTTCTTT | CATRGRNTEAFF
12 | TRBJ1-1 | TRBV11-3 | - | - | TGTGCCAGCAGCCACGGGGAGGGGGGAGCTTTCTTT | CASSHGEGGAFF
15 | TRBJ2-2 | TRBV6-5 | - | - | TGTGCCAGCACCCTCTCCTCCGGCGGCACCGGGGAGCTGTTTTTT | CASTLSSGGTGELFF
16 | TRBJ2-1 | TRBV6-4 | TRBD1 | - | TGTGCCAGCAGTGACTCGACCCAGGGGGCGAACAATGAGCAGTTCTTC | CASSDSTQGANNEQFF
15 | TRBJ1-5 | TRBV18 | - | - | TGTGCCAGCTCACCTCAAGCGGATAGCAATCAGCCCCAGCATTTT | CASSPQADSNQPQHF
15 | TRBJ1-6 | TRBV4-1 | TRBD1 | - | TGCGCCAGCAGCCATGACCGACAGGGTTACTCACCCCTCCACTTT | CASSHDRQGYSPLHF
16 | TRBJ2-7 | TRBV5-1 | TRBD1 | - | TGCGCCAGCAGCCCGGGTTCCGGGACAGGGGGCAGGGAGCAGTACTTC | CASSPGSGTGGREQYF
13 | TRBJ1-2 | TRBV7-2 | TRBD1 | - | TGTGCCAGCAGTTCAGACAGGGGCTATGGCTACACCTTC | CASSSDRGYGYTF
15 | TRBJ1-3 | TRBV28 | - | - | TGTGCCAGCAGTTCCCCTCAGAACTCTGGAAACACCATATATTTT | CASSSPQNSGNTIYF
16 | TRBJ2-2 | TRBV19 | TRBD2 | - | TGTGCCAGTAGTATTGCGCGGGGGGTTAACACCGGGGAGCTGTTTTTT | CASSIARGVNTGELFF
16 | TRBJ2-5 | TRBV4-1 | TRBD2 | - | TGCGCCAGCAGCCTCGGGACTAGCGGGGGACAAGAGACCCAGTACTTC | CASSLGTSGGQETQYF
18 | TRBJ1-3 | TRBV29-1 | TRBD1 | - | TGCAGCGTACAGGCCCCTTCAGGGGGGCTCGGGCCTGGAAACACCATATATTTT | CSVQAPSGGLGPGNTIYF